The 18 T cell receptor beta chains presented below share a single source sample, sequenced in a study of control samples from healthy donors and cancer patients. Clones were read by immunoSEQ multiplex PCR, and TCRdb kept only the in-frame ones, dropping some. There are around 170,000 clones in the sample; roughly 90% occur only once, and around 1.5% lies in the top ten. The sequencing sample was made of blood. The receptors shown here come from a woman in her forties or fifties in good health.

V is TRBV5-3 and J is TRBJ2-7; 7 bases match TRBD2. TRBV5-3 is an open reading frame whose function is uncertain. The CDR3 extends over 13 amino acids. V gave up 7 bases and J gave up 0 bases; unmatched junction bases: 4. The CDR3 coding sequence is TGTGCCAGACCGCGGGGGATCTCCTACGAGCAGTACTTC. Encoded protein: CARPRGISYEQYF.

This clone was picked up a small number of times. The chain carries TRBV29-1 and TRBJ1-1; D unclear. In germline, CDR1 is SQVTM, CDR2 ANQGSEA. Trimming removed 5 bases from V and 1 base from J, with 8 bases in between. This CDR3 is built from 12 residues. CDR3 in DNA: TGCAGCGTTATCCCAAGGAACACTGAAGCTTTCTTT. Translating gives CSVIPRNTEAFF. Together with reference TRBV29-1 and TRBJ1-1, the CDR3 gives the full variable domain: SAVISQKPSRDICQRGTSLTIQCQVDSQVTMMFWYRQQPGQSLTLIATANQGSEATYESGFVIDKFPISRPNLTFSTLTVSNMSPEDSSIYLCSVIPRNTEAFFGQGTRLTVV.

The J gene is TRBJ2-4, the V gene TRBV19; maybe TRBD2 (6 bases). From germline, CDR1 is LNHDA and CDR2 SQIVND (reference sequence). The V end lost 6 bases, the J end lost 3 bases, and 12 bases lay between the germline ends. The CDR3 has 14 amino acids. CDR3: CASSNPGSKNIQYF. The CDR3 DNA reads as TGTGCCAGTAGCAACCCCGGGAGCAAAAACATTCAGTACTTC.

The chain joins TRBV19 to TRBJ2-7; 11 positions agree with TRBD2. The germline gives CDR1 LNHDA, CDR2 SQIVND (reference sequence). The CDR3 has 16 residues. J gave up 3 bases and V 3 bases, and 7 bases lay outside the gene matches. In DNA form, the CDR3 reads TGTGCCAGTAGTATCTCGCGGGGGACTAGCGGCTACGAGCAGTACTTC. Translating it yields CASSISRGTSGYEQYF.

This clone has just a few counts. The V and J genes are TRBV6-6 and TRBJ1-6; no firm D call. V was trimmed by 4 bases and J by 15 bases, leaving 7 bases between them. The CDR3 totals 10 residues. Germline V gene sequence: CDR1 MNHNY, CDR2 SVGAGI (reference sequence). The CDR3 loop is CASSSTYLHF. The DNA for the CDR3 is TGTGCCAGCAGTTCGACATACCTCCACTTT.

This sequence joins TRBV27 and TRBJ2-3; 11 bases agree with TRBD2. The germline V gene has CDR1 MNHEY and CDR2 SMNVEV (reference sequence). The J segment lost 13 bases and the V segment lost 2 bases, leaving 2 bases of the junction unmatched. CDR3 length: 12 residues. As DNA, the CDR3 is TGTGCCAGCAGTTTAACTAGCGGGAGTGAGTATTTT. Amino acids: CASSLTSGSEYF.

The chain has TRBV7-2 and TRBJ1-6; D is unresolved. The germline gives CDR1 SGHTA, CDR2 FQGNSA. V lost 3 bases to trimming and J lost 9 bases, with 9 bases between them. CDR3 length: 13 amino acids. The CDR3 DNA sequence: TGTGCCAGCAGCTTTGGGTTGGGTTCACCCCTCCACTTT. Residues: CASSFGLGSPLHF.

The CDR3: CASSRGYRTEAFF. Here the CDR3 DNA reads TGTGCCAGCAGCCGGGGGTATAGAACTGAAGCTTTCTTT. The J gene is TRBJ1-1, the V gene TRBV27; a possible D gene is TRBD1 (5 bases). Germline CDR1 reads MNHEY; CDR2 reads SMNVEV (reference sequence). Trimming removed 6 bases from V and 5 bases from J, with 13 bases in between. CDR3 length: 13 residues.

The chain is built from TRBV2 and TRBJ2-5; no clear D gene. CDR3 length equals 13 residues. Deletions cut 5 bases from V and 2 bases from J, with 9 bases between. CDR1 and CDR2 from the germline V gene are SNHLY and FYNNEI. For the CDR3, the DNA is TGTGCCAGCAGTCAAAAATCTCAAGAGACCCAGTACTTC. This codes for CASSQKSQETQYF.

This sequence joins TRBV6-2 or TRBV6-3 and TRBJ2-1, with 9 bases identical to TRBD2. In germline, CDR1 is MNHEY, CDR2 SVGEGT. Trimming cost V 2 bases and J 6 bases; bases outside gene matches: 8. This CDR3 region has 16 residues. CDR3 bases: TGTGCCAGCAGTTACGGCCGGCTAGCGGGGCGCAATGAGCAGTTCTTC. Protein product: CASSYGRLAGRNEQFF.

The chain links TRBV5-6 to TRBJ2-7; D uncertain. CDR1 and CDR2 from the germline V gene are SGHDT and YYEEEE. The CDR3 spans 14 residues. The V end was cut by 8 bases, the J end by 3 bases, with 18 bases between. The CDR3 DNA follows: TGTGCCAGTGAGTTAGGGCGAGGTAGCTACGAGCAGTACTTC. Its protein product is CASELGRGSYEQYF.

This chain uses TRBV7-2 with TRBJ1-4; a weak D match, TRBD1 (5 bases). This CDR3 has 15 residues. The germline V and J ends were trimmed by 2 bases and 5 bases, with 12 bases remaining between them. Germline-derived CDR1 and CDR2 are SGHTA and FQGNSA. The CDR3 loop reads CASSLWGRENEKLFF. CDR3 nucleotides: TGTGCCAGCAGCTTATGGGGCAGGGAAAATGAAAAACTGTTTTTT. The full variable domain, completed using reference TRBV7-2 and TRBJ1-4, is GAGVSQSPSNKVTEKGKDVELRCDPISGHTALYWYRQSLGQGLEFLIYFQGNSAPDKSGLPSDRFSAERTGGSVSTLTIQRTQQEDSAVYLCASSLWGRENEKLFFGSGTQLSVL.

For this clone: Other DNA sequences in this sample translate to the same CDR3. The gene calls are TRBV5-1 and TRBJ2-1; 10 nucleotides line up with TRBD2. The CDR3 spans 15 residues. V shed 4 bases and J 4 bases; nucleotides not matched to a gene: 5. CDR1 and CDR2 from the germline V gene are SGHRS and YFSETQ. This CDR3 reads CASSRAGGSYNEQFF. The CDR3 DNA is TGCGCCAGCAGCCGAGCGGGAGGGAGTTACAATGAGCAGTTCTTC.

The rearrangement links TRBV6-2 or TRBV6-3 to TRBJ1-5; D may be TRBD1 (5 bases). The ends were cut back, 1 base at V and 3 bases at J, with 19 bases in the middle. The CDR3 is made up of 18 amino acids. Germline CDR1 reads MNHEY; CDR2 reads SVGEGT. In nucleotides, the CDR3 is TGTGCCAGCAGTTACTATCGGAGAGGGCAGGGCCTCAATCAGCCCCAGCATTTT. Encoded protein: CASSYYRRGQGLNQPQHF.

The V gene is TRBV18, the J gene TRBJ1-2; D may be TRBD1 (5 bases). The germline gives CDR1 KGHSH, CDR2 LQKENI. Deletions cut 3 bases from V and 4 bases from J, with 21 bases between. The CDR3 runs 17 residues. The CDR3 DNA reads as TGTGCCAGCTCACCGGATTTAAGGGGAGGTGTTATCTATGGCTACACCTTC. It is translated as CASSPDLRGGVIYGYTF.

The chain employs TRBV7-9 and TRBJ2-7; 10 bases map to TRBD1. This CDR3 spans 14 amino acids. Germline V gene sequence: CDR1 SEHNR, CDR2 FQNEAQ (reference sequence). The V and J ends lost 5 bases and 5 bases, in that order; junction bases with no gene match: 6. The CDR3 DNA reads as TGTGCCAGCAGCCCCGGGACAGGGGTGAACGAGCAGTACTTC. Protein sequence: CASSPGTGVNEQYF.

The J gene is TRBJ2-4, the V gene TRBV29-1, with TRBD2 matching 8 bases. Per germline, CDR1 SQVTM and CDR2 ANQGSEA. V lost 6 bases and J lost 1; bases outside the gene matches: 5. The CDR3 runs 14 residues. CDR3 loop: CSVSGLAAKNIQYF. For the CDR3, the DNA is TGCAGCGTCTCCGGACTAGCCGCCAAAAACATTCAGTACTTC.

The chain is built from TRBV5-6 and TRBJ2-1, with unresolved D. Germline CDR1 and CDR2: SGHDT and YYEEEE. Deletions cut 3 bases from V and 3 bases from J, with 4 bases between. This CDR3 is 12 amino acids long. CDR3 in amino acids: CASSSDYNEQFF. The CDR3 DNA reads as TGTGCCAGCAGCTCGGACTACAATGAGCAGTTCTTC.